The 8 T cell receptor beta chains below were found in one sample sequenced in a study of blood T cell repertoires in COVID-19. Produced via immunoSEQ multiplex PCR; TCRdb's table is partial and in-frame only. The sample has around 59,000 clones, 88% seen once. Specimen: peripheral blood. The receptors shown here come from a man in his fifties or sixties with acute or convalescent COVID-19.

The chain uses TRBV28 and TRBJ2-7; 7 bases map to TRBD1. Germline V CDR1 and CDR2: MDHEN, SYDVKM. The CDR3 spans 14 residues. The junction had 1 base not matched to a gene; V was cut back by 2 bases and J by 0 bases. The CDR3 DNA is TGTGCCAGCAGTTTAGCAGGGGGCTCCTACGAGCAGTACTTC. It translates to CASSLAGGSYEQYF.

This chain connects TRBV2 to TRBJ1-1, with TRBD1 matching 7 bases. This CDR3 spans 15 amino acids. Per the germline V gene, CDR1 is SNHLY and CDR2 is FYNNEI. V was pared by 1 base and J by 1 base, with 3 bases of the junction left unmatched. The CDR3 spells CASSEERTGNTEAFF. CDR3 DNA sequence: TGTGCCAGCAGTGAAGAAAGGACAGGGAACACTGAAGCTTTCTTT.

The chain carries TRBV27 and TRBJ2-6; no firm D call. The CDR3 spans 16 residues. V was clipped by 0 bases and J by 0 bases, with 6 bases between them. Germline CDR1 is MNHEY and CDR2 is SMNVEV (reference sequence). CDR3 coding DNA: TGTGCCAGCAGTTTATCGTTTCTCTCTGGGGCCAACGTCCTGACTTTC. Translation gives CASSLSFLSGANVLTF.

The CDR3 region has the DNA TGCGCCAGCAGCTTACTAGCGCAAAGCACAGATACGCAGTATTTT. Amino acid sequence: CASSLLAQSTDTQYF. The rearrangement uses TRBV5-1 and TRBJ2-3; TRBD2 aligns across 7 bases. CDR3 size: 15 residues. From germline, CDR1 is SGHRS and CDR2 YFSETQ. J lost 0 bases, V lost 2 bases, and 3 bases had no gene match. The full variable domain, rest sourced from reference TRBV5-1 and TRBJ2-3, is KAGVTQTPRYLIKTRGQQVTLSCSPISGHRSVSWYQQTPGQGLQFLFEYFSETQRNKGNFPGRFSGRQFSNSRSEMNVSTLELGDSALYLCASSLLAQSTDTQYFGPGTRLTVL.

V usage is TRBV2 and J usage is TRBJ2-1; D perhaps matches TRBD2 (6 bases). V was shortened by 4 bases and J by 9 bases, with 13 bases between the two germline ends. The CDR3 totals 13 residues. Germline V gene lookup returns CDR1 SNHLY and CDR2 FYNNEI. For the CDR3, the DNA is TGTGCCAGCAGTGGGGGAGAGGGAGGTGAGCAGTTCTTC. It specifies CASSGGEGGEQFF.

The rearrangement links TRBV7-3 to TRBJ1-2; D gene ambiguous. The CDR3 contains 13 residues. Germline-derived CDR1 and CDR2 are SGHTA and FQGTGA. V was pared by 2 bases and J by 2 bases, with 6 bases between. The CDR3 nucleotides read TGTGCCAGCAGCTTAGGAGGGAACTATGGCTACACCTTC. Protein product: CASSLGGNYGYTF.

V usage is TRBV5-1 and J usage is TRBJ2-1; 10 positions agree with TRBD1. The CDR3 is 14 residues long. J lost 6 bases, V lost 0 bases, and 0 bases had no gene match. CDR1 SGHRS and CDR2 YFSETQ come from the germline V gene. DNA of the CDR3: TGCGCCAGCAGCTTGGGGACAGGGGGCAATGAGCAGTTCTTC. This encodes CASSLGTGGNEQFF.

The J gene is TRBJ2-7, the V gene TRBV27; 11 bases are shared with TRBD2. CDR1 is MNHEY, CDR2 SMNVEV, per germline (reference sequence). This CDR3 region has 15 residues. V gave up 3 bases and J gave up 1 base; unmatched junction bases: 2. The CDR3 bases are TGTGCCAGCAGTTTTGGACTAGCGGGTTCCTACGAGCAGTACTTC. This sequence encodes CASSFGLAGSYEQYF.